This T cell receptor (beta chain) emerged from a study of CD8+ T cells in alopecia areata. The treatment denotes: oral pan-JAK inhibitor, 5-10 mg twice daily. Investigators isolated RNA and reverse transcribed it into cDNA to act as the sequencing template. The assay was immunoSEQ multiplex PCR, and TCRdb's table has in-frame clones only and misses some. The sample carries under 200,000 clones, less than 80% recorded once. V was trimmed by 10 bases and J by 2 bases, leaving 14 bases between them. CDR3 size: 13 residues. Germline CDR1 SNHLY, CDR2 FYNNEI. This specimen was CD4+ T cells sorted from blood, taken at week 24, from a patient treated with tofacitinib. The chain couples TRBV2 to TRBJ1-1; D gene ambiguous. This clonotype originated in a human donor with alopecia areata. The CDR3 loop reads CATPRGPNTEAFF. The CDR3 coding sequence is TGTGCCACCCCCCGAGGCCCCAACACTGAAGCTTTCTTT.